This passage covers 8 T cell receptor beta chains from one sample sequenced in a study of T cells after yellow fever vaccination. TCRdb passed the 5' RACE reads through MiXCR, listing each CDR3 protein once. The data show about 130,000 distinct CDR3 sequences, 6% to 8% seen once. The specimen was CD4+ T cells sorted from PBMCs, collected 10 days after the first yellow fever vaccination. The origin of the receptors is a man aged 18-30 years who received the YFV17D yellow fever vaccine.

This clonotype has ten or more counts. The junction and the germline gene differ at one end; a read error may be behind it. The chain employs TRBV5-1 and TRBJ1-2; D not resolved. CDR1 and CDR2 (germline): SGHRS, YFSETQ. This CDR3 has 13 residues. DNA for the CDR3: TGCGCCAGCAGCTTGGAGGCGGCAGGCGCATGGTACTTC. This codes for CASSLEAAGAWYF. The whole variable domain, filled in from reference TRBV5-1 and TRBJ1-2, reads KAGVTQTPRYLIKTRGQQVTLSCSPISGHRSVSWYQQTPGQGLQFLFEYFSETQRNKGNFPGRFSGRQFSNSRSEMNVSTLELGDSALYLCASSLEAAGAWYFGSGTRLTVV.

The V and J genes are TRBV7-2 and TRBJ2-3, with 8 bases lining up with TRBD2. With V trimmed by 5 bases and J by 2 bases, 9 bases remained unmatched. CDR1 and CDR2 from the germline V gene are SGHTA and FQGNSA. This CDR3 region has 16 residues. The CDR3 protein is CASSVQRGSATDTQYF. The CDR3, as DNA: TGTGCCAGCAGCGTTCAGCGGGGGTCTGCCACAGATACGCAGTATTTT. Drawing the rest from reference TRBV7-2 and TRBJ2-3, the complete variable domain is GAGVSQSPSNKVTEKGKDVELRCDPISGHTALYWYRQSLGQGLEFLIYFQGNSAPDKSGLPSDRFSAERTGGSVSTLTIQRTQQEDSAVYLCASSVQRGSATDTQYFGPGTRLTVL.

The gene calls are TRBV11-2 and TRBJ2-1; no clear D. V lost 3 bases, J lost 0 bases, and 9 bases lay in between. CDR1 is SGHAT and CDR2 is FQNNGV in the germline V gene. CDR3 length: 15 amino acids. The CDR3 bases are TGTGCCAGCAGCTTTGACTTAAGCTCCTACAATGAGCAGTTCTTC. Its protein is CASSFDLSSYNEQFF.

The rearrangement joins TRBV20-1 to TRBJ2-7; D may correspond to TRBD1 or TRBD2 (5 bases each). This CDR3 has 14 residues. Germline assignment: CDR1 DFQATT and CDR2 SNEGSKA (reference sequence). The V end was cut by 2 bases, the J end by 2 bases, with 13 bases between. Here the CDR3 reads CSARYRDAPYEQYF. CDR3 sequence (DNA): TGCAGTGCTAGATACCGGGACGCTCCCTACGAGCAGTACTTC.

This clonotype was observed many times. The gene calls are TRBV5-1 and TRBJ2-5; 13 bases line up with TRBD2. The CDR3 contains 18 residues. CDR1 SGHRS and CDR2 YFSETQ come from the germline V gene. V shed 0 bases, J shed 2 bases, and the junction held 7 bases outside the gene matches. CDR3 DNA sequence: TGCGCCAGCAGCTTGGATCCCCGGACTAGCGGGGGTCAAGAGACCCAGTACTTC. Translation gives CASSLDPRTSGGQETQYF.

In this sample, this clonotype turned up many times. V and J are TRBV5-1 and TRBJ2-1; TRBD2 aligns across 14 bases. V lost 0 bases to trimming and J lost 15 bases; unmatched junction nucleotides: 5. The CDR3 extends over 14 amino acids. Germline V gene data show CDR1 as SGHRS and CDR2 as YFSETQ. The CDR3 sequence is CASSLGLAGGPRFF. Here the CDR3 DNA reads TGCGCCAGCAGCTTGGGACTAGCGGGGGGGCCGCGGTTCTTC.

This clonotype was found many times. The CDR3 is CASSQKGPHYEQYF. The CDR3 DNA reads as TGTGCCAGCAGCCAAAAGGGTCCACACTACGAGCAGTACTTC. The chain links TRBV14 to TRBJ2-7; D gene unclear. The ends were cut back, 2 bases at V and 3 bases at J, with 11 bases in the middle. There are 14 residues in the CDR3. The germline V gene encodes CDR1 SGHDN and CDR2 FVKESK.

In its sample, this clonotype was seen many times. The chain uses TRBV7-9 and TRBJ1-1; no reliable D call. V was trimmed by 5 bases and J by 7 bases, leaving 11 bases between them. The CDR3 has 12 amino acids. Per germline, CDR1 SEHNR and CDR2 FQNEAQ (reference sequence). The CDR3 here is CASSHGIREAFF. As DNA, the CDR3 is TGTGCCAGCAGCCACGGGATTCGTGAAGCTTTCTTT.